These T cell receptor beta chains were read from a single sample in a study of early T cells in non-severe SARS-CoV-2 infection. TCRdb independently ran MiXCR on the 5' RACE reads; one entry per CDR3 protein. The sample yields 50,000 to 60,000 distinct CDR3 sequences, more than 9% seen once. Sequences were obtained from whole blood. All receptors derive from an adult who was a healthcare worker with PCR-confirmed SARS-CoV-2 infection or an uninfected control (not recorded which). Both conserved end residues are part of each CDR3. A D gene is named only where the DNA matches it firmly. Some rows have no size entry. The others give once, few or many, or a class for an expanded clone.

.	TRBV20-1	TRBJ2-1	many	CSAVDYNEQFF	TGCAGTGCTGTAGACTACAATGAGCAGTTCTTC
.	TRBV12-3/TRBV12-4	TRBJ2-3	few	CASTPRDSDTQYF	TGTGCCAGCACTCCCCGGGACTCAGATACGCAGTATTTT
.	TRBV20-1	TRBJ2-7	.	CSARASNYEQYF	TGCAGTGCTAGAGCCTCAAATTACGAGCAGTACTTC
.	TRBV15	TRBJ1-2	many	CATSRDRDYSNYGYTF	TGTGCCACCAGCAGAGATCGGGACTACTCTAACTATGGCTACACCTTC
.	TRBV12-3/TRBV12-4	TRBJ2-5	many	CASSPGLPGTQYF	TGTGCCAGCAGTCCTGGACTACCTGGGACCCAGTACTTC
TRBD2	TRBV19	TRBJ2-7	many	CASSQGGRVEQYF	TGTGCCAGTAGCCAGGGAGGGAGGGTAGAGCAGTACTTC
.	TRBV12-5	TRBJ2-3	.	CASGGGSGTDTQYF	TGTGCTAGTGGTGGGGGCAGTGGAACAGATACGCAGTATTTT
.	TRBV30	TRBJ1-2	few	CAWRFGDGYTF	TGTGCCTGGAGGTTTGGAGACGGCTACACCTTC
.	TRBV4-1	TRBJ1-4	many	CASSREHGAPEKLFF	TGCGCCAGCAGCCGGGAGCATGGGGCGCCAGAAAAACTGTTTTTT
.	TRBV21-1	TRBJ1-2	few	CASSTGVYGYTF	TGTGCCAGCTCCACAGGGGTTTATGGCTACACCTTC
TRBD2	TRBV12-3/TRBV12-4	TRBJ2-3	few	CASSRPGLVTVTQYF	TGTGCCAGCAGCCGACCGGGACTAGTAACGGTTACGCAGTATTTT
.	TRBV6-5	TRBJ2-2	.	CASSYYRVTGELFF	TGTGCCAGCAGTTACTACAGGGTTACCGGGGAGCTGTTTTTT
.	TRBV11-2	TRBJ2-3	many	CASSLKGMRLRDTQYF	TGTGCCAGCAGCTTGAAAGGGATGAGGCTAAGAGATACGCAGTATTTT
TRBD2	TRBV7-8	TRBJ2-7	many	CASSWGGEHSEQYF	TGTGCCAGCAGCTGGGGGGGGGAGCACAGCGAGCAGTACTTC
.	TRBV9	TRBJ1-2	few	CASSPTGAEVYGYTF	TGTGCCAGCAGCCCTACAGGCGCGGAGGTCTATGGCTACACCTTC
.	TRBV29-1	TRBJ2-1	many	CSVALRKAYNEQFF	TGCAGCGTTGCGTTGAGGAAAGCCTACAATGAGCAGTTCTTC
.	TRBV20-1	TRBJ1-1	.	CSASSPSSGLAFF	TGCAGTGCTAGTTCTCCCTCCTCCGGGTTAGCTTTCTTT
.	TRBV5-4	TRBJ2-5	.	CASSIDRRQETQYF	TGTGCCAGCAGTATCGACAGACGGCAAGAGACCCAGTACTTC
.	TRBV18	TRBJ1-1	many	CASSPSPGLEAFF	TGTGCCAGCTCACCATCACCGGGACTTGAAGCTTTCTTT
TRBD1	TRBV6-1	TRBJ2-7	few	CASSERDSSYEQYF	TGTGCCAGCAGTGAACGGGACAGTTCCTACGAGCAGTACTTC
TRBD1	TRBV29-1	TRBJ2-7	.	CSVGDRGEQYF	TGCAGCGTTGGGGACAGGGGCGAGCAGTACTTC
.	TRBV27	TRBJ1-6	many	CASTHQGYNSPLHF	TGTGCCAGCACTCACCAGGGGTATAATTCACCCCTCCACTTT
.	TRBV24-1	TRBJ2-1	many	CATSEGGTYNEQFF	TGTGCCACCAGTGAAGGTGGGACCTACAATGAGCAGTTCTTC
.	TRBV10-3	TRBJ1-1	.	CAISESMRNTEAFF	TGTGCCATCAGTGAGTCGATGAGGAACACTGAAGCTTTCTTT
.	TRBV9	TRBJ1-1	many	CASSVSIMNTEAFF	TGTGCCAGCAGCGTCAGTATCATGAACACTGAAGCTTTCTTT
.	TRBV29-1	TRBJ1-1	.	CSVVLHGSWTEAFF	TGCAGCGTCGTATTACATGGGAGTTGGACTGAAGCTTTCTTT
.	TRBV4-1	TRBJ2-3	.	CASSRTPGDTDTQYF	TGCGCCAGCAGCCGTACCCCGGGCGACACAGATACGCAGTATTTT
.	TRBV7-6	TRBJ2-7	many	CASSLDGWDEQYF	TGTGCCAGCAGCTTAGATGGTTGGGACGAGCAGTACTTC
.	TRBV7-8	TRBJ2-3	many	CASSLSASTDTQYF	TGTGCCAGCAGCTTATCGGCTAGCACAGATACGCAGTATTTT
TRBD1	TRBV7-7	TRBJ2-1	many	CASSFYAPGQGRGNEQFF	TGTGCTAGCAGCTTCTATGCCCCTGGACAGGGTCGGGGCAATGAGCAGTTCTTC
.	TRBV27	TRBJ2-1	many	CASSLTSFGYNEQFF	TGTGCCAGCAGTTTGACTAGTTTCGGATACAATGAGCAGTTCTTC
.	TRBV7-6	TRBJ1-3	.	CASSLILGNTIYF	TGTGCCAGCAGCTTAATTCTGGGAAACACCATATATTTT
.	TRBV5-1	TRBJ2-2	.	CASSLPGDTGELFF	TGCGCCAGCAGCCTCCCGGGGGACACCGGGGAGCTGTTTTTT
.	TRBV4-2	TRBJ2-5	few	CASSLPGGTYQETQYF	TGTGCCAGCAGCCTTCCCGGCGGCACTTACCAAGAGACCCAGTACTTC
TRBD1	TRBV12-3/TRBV12-4	TRBJ1-4	many	CASSAGTGGLEKLFF	TGTGCCAGCAGTGCCGGGACAGGGGGCTTAGAAAAACTGTTTTTT
TRBD1	TRBV5-5	TRBJ2-2	few	CASSLGLDRGNTGELFF	TGTGCCAGCAGCTTGGGACTGGACAGGGGGAACACCGGGGAGCTGTTTTTT
.	TRBV6-5	TRBJ2-3	.	CASSPPGASSDTQYF	TGTGCCAGCAGTCCTCCTGGAGCTAGCTCAGATACGCAGTATTTT
TRBD2	TRBV11-3	TRBJ2-3	few	CASSPGSSGGDTDTQYF	TGTGCCAGCAGCCCCGGTTCTAGCGGGGGAGACACAGATACGCAGTATTTT
.	TRBV7-6	TRBJ2-2	.	CASSSLGGNAGELFF	TGTGCCAGCAGCTCCCTCGGAGGAAACGCCGGAGAGCTGTTTTTT
.	TRBV12-3/TRBV12-4	TRBJ2-2	.	CASRADTAASGELFF	TGTGCCAGCAGAGCGGACACCGCGGCGTCCGGGGAGCTGTTTTTT